The 31 T cell receptor beta chains presented below share a single source sample, sequenced in a study of glioma-infiltrating T cells. Amplification of TCR alpha and beta CDR3 regions from RNA used iRepertoire nested multiplex PCR. Each CDR3 protein gets one entry after TCRdb re-called the multiplex PCR reads with MiXCR. The repertoire holds under 200,000 distinct CDR3 sequences, more than 35% seen once, with around 5% in the top ten. Material: glioma tissue, nonneoplastic brain tissue, or PBMCs (not recorded which). The receptors shown here come from a human donor with low-grade glioma or glioblastoma, undergoing nonglioma brain surgery, or in good health (not recorded which).

As regards this clonotype: This may come from a read error, since a much larger clone is one base off. This chain links TRBV20-1 with TRBJ2-1; no definite D call. Germline V gives CDR1 DFQATT, CDR2 SNEGSKA (reference sequence). CDR3 length: 19 amino acids. The CDR3 loop is CIARLNPRLATKLYNEQFF. The CDR3 nucleotides read TGCATTGCTAGATTGAATCCAAGGCTGGCTACAAAGCTATACAATGAGCAGTTCTTC.

This clonotype was found a few times. This chain uses TRBV5-1 with TRBJ2-3; D is uncertain. V was cut by 0 bases and J by 0 bases, with 8 bases left in between. Germline V gene sequence: CDR1 SGHRS, CDR2 YFSETQ. The CDR3 sequence is 15 residues long. DNA of the CDR3: TGCGCCAGCAGCTTGGTCGGCAGTAGCACAGATACGCAGTATTTT. Amino acids: CASSLVGSSTDTQYF.

The V and J genes are TRBV19 and TRBJ1-2; no definite D call. V lost 5 bases to trimming and J lost 2 bases, with 9 bases between them. Per the germline V gene, CDR1 is LNHDA and CDR2 is SQIVND (reference sequence). The CDR3 totals 13 residues. CDR3 residues: CASSPDVNYGYTF. Written as DNA, the CDR3 is TGTGCCAGTAGTCCCGACGTGAACTATGGCTACACCTTC.

For this clonotype: A much larger clonotype is one base distant, so this may be a read error. J is TRBJ2-5 and V is TRBV20-1, with 10 positions matching TRBD1. The CDR3 is 16 amino acids. Per germline, CDR1 DFQATT and CDR2 SNEGSKA (reference sequence). V lost 1 base to trimming and J lost 8 bases; unmatched junction nucleotides: 13. CDR3 residues: CSARGPTTGGVNTQYF. The CDR3 DNA reads TGCAGTGCTAGAGGCCCAACGACAGGGGGCGTAAATACCCAGTACTTC.

This clonotype was counted ten times or more. The rearrangement joins TRBV24-1 to TRBJ2-1; possibly TRBD1 for D (6 bases). CDR1 KGHDR and CDR2 SFDVKD come from the germline V gene. This CDR3 contains 16 residues. V lost 6 bases and J lost 2, with 16 bases in between. The CDR3 DNA reads TGTGCCACCAGTAAGACCGGGTGGGACACCTACAATGAGCAGTTCTTC. Its protein product is CATSKTGWDTYNEQFF.

This clonotype appeared many times. This chain links TRBV7-2 with TRBJ1-1; TRBD1 matches 7 bases. This CDR3 comprises 13 residues. Germline CDR1 is SGHTA and CDR2 is FQGNSA. V lost 4 bases and J lost 4; bases outside the gene matches: 3. CDR3 loop: CASSSQGSTEAFF. The CDR3, as DNA: TGTGCCAGCAGCTCACAGGGGAGCACTGAAGCTTTCTTT.

For this clonotype: A much bigger clone sits one base away, suggesting this may be a read error. No conserved phenylalanine or tryptophan ends this CDR3, so it is likely a read error. V gene TRBV4-1 combines with J gene TRBJ2-1; possibly TRBD2 for D (6 bases). The CDR3 extends over 16 amino acids. In germline, CDR1 is MGHRA, CDR2 YSYEKL. V was cut by 3 bases and J by 1 base, with 13 bases left in between. Written as DNA, the CDR3 is TGCGCCAGCAGCCACACCCTCGGGGGATCCTACAATGAGCAGTTCCTC. Translating gives CASSHTLGGSYNEQFL.

The chain has TRBV7-9 and TRBJ1-1; D ambiguous. CDR3 length: 15 residues. Germline lookup yields CDR1 SEHNR and CDR2 FQNEAQ (reference sequence). Trimming removed 5 bases at V and 0 bases at J, with 13 bases between. The CDR3 is CASSRGRVMNTEAFF. The CDR3 bases are TGTGCCAGCAGCCGCGGGAGGGTGATGAACACTGAAGCTTTCTTT. Full variable domain (missing parts from reference TRBV7-9 and TRBJ1-1): DTGVSQNPRHKITKRGQNVTFRCDPISEHNRLYWYRQTLGQGPEFLTYFQNEAQLEKSRLLSDRFSAERPKGSFSTLEIQRTEQGDSAMYLCASSRGRVMNTEAFFGQGTRLTVV.

J is TRBJ2-7 and V is TRBV19; a possible D gene is TRBD1 (6 bases). Looked up from germline, CDR1 is LNHDA and CDR2 is SQIVND (reference sequence). V lost 3 bases and J 3 bases, leaving 15 bases between the germline ends. This CDR3 has 15 amino acids. The CDR3 nucleotides read TGTGCCAGTAGTATCCAGGGACATTTCAACTACGAGCAGTACTTC. Its protein product is CASSIQGHFNYEQYF. The full variable domain, completed using reference TRBV19 and TRBJ2-7, is DGGITQSPKYLFRKEGQNVTLSCEQNLNHDAMYWYRQDPGQGLRLIYYSQIVNDFQKGDIAEGYSVSREKKESFPLTVTSAQKNPTAFYLCASSIQGHFNYEQYFGPGTRLTVT.

The sample holds many counts of this clonotype. This rearrangement joins TRBV5-1 to TRBJ2-3; 8 positions match TRBD1. Germline loops: CDR1 SGHRS, CDR2 YFSETQ. This CDR3 spans 16 amino acids. With V trimmed by 4 bases and J by 3 bases, 10 bases remained unmatched. Written as DNA, the CDR3 is TGCGCCAGCAGCCAACGCAATGACAGGGGAACAGATACGCAGTATTTT. Translating gives CASSQRNDRGTDTQYF.

Regarding this clonotype: A clone one base away is much larger, so this may be a read error. The rearrangement links TRBV4-1 to TRBJ2-7, with 9 bases aligning to TRBD2. The CDR3 contains 14 residues. J was trimmed by 7 bases and V by 8 bases; bases with no gene match: 12. Germline values: CDR1 MGHRA, CDR2 YSYEKL. The CDR3 spells CASAKIAGANEQYF. CDR3 in DNA: TGCGCCAGCGCAAAAATAGCGGGAGCAAATGAGCAGTACTTC.

Only a few counts were recorded for this clonotype. The chain has TRBV3-1 and TRBJ2-5, with 9 bases matching TRBD2. Losses at the gene ends were 0 bases for V and 5 bases for J; bases not matched to a gene: 10. This CDR3 has 17 amino acids. Germline-derived CDR1 and CDR2 are LGHDT and YNNKEL (reference sequence). The CDR3 sequence: CASSQEVTSGHGETQYF. The CDR3 nucleotides are TGTGCCAGCAGCCAAGAAGTGACTAGCGGCCATGGTGAGACCCAGTACTTC.

This clonotype was observed many times. CDR3 nucleotide sequence: TGTGCCAGCAGTCGACAGGGGCCGGGTCCCAGTGAGCAGTTCTTC. Amino acid sequence: CASSRQGPGPSEQFF. The chain joins TRBV3-1 to TRBJ2-1, with 8 bases aligning to TRBD1. Germline V lookup: CDR1 LGHDT, CDR2 YNNKEL (reference sequence). The CDR3 has 15 residues. Trimming took 6 bases from V and 9 from J; bases not matched to a gene: 13.

The rearrangement uses TRBV12-3 or TRBV12-4 and TRBJ1-1; D might be TRBD1 (6 bases). Trimming cost V 5 bases and J 7 bases, with 20 bases left between them. The CDR3 spans 15 residues. The CDR3 sequence is CASSPQTDRPGEAFF. The CDR3 DNA reads as TGTGCCAGCAGTCCGCAAACAGACAGGCCAGGTGAAGCTTTCTTT.

A note on this clonotype: Here the CDR3 omits its conserved ending phenylalanine or tryptophan, so a read error is the likely source. The chain couples TRBV5-1 to TRBJ2-7; 7 bases match TRBD2. CDR3 size: 15 residues. Unmatched junction bases numbered 14, after V lost 7 bases and J lost 4 bases. Germline V gene data show CDR1 as SGHRS and CDR2 as YFSETQ. This CDR3 is CASVAEVRERYEQYL. The CDR3 DNA sequence: TGCGCCAGCGTTGCGGAGGTGCGGGAGAGGTACGAGCAGTACTTA.

Notes on this clonotype: The junction shows a germline mismatch at one end, possibly a read error. The chain employs TRBV28 and TRBJ2-5; D is perhaps TRBD1 or TRBD2 (5 bases each). Germline V gives CDR1 MDHEN, CDR2 SYDVKM. The CDR3 sequence is 14 residues long. The CDR3: CASRTRGRQDTQYF. The DNA for the CDR3 is TGTGCCAGCAGGACTCGGGGCCGCCAAGATACCCAGTACTTC. Supplemented by reference TRBV28 and TRBJ2-5, the full variable domain reads DVKVTQSSRYLVKRTGEKVFLECVQDMDHENMFWYRQDPGLGLRLIYFSYDVKMKEKGDIPEGYSVSREKKERFSLILESASTNQTSMYLCASRTRGRQDTQYFGPGTRLLVL.

This clonotype was recorded many times. J is TRBJ2-5 and V is TRBV7-8, with D uncertain. The V end was cut by 1 base, the J end by 5 bases, with 14 bases between. CDR1 is SGHVS and CDR2 is FQNEAQ in the germline V gene. The CDR3 sequence is 15 residues long. The CDR3 protein is CASSLVGGPGETQYF. The CDR3, as DNA: TGTGCCAGCAGCTTAGTTGGCGGACCCGGGGAGACCCAGTACTTC.

This clonotype was picked up a small number of times. This may come from a read error, since a much larger clone is one base off. The J gene is TRBJ2-3, the V gene TRBV24-1; D remains unclear. Trimming cost V 0 bases and J 5 bases, with 2 bases left between them. Germline values: CDR1 KGHDR, CDR2 SFDVKD. The CDR3 is 12 amino acids. CDR3 region: CATSDLEDTQYF. In DNA, the CDR3 is TGTGCCACCAGTGATTTGGAAGATACGCAGTATTTT.

This clonotype was detected a few times. V is TRBV19 and J is TRBJ2-7; no clear D. The CDR3 extends over 16 amino acids. From germline, CDR1 is LNHDA and CDR2 SQIVND (reference sequence). Trimming cost V 5 bases and J 9 bases, with 26 bases left between them. Here the CDR3 reads CASSLRLGSSLSRQYF. The CDR3 DNA is TGTGCCAGTAGTCTTCGACTGGGATCGAGTCTTTCGAGGCAGTACTTC.

With regard to this clonotype: This may arise from a read error, as a much more abundant clone is one base away. This chain links TRBV28 with TRBJ2-3, with 12 positions matching TRBD2. This CDR3 is built from 16 residues. Germline loops: CDR1 MDHEN, CDR2 SYDVKM. CDR3 sequence reads: CASSSLLAGGSDTKYF. The CDR3 DNA sequence: TGTGCCAGCAGTTCCCTACTAGCGGGAGGTTCAGATACGAAGTATTTT.

As for this clonotype: A much larger clone is a single base away; this may be a read error. The chain couples TRBV20-1 to TRBJ1-5, with 7 bases identical to TRBD1. The CDR3 loop spans 13 amino acids. CDR1 DFQATT and CDR2 SNEGSKA come from the germline V gene (reference sequence). After removal of 5 bases from V and 8 bases from J, the junction contained 9 bases not matched to a gene. The CDR3 region is CSAYRGENKPQHF. CDR3 sequence (DNA): TGCAGTGCTTACAGGGGCGAAAATAAGCCCCAGCATTTT.

The rearrangement uses TRBV19 and TRBJ2-7, with TRBD2 identical over 11 bases. The CDR3 loop spans 15 amino acids. In germline, CDR1 is LNHDA, CDR2 SQIVND (reference sequence). Unmatched junction bases numbered 9, after V lost 7 bases and J lost 4 bases. The chain's CDR3 is CASMRGTSGIYEQYF. DNA of the CDR3: TGTGCCAGTATGCGGGGGACTAGCGGTATATACGAGCAGTACTTC.

This chain connects TRBV6-2 or TRBV6-3 to TRBJ2-5; TRBD2 matches at 8 bases. Germline V gene lookup returns CDR1 MNHEY and CDR2 SVGEGT. The CDR3 runs 17 residues. Trimming removed 6 bases from V and 5 bases from J; junction bases left unmatched: 17. CDR3 sequence: CASSQDWGGRLSETQYF. Written as DNA, the CDR3 is TGTGCCAGCAGCCAAGATTGGGGCGGGAGGCTTTCTGAGACCCAGTACTTC.

This clonotype was recorded at least ten times. The chain couples TRBV20-1 to TRBJ1-1; maybe TRBD1 (5 bases). Per germline, CDR1 DFQATT and CDR2 SNEGSKA (reference sequence). V was clipped by 3 bases and J by 0 bases, with 14 bases between them. This CDR3 has 15 residues. CDR3 amino acids: CSASTEQEMNTEAFF. The CDR3 bases are TGCAGTGCTAGTACCGAACAGGAGATGAACACTGAAGCTTTCTTT.

This clonotype was counted many times. The chain uses TRBV7-9 and TRBJ2-7; no firm D call. CDR1 is SEHNR and CDR2 is FQNEAQ in the germline V gene (reference sequence). The CDR3 covers 13 residues. Trimming shortened V by 1 base and J by 2 bases, and 6 bases separated the two germline ends. The CDR3 is CASSLVGTYEQYF. The CDR3 DNA is TGTGCCAGCAGCTTAGTTGGCACCTACGAGCAGTACTTC. Using reference TRBV7-9 and TRBJ2-7 for the parts outside the CDR3, the full variable domain is DTGVSQNPRHKITKRGQNVTFRCDPISEHNRLYWYRQTLGQGPEFLTYFQNEAQLEKSRLLSDRFSAERPKGSFSTLEIQRTEQGDSAMYLCASSLVGTYEQYFGPGTRLTVT.

This chain connects TRBV29-1 to TRBJ2-7; 11 bases agree with TRBD2. The CDR3 is 13 amino acids. With 7 bases clipped from V and 5 bases from J, the junction kept 7 bases outside the gene matches. CDR1 is SQVTM, CDR2 ANQGSEA, per germline. This CDR3 is CSALTSGVHEQYF. In DNA form, the CDR3 reads TGCAGCGCCCTGACTAGCGGGGTCCACGAGCAGTACTTC.

A word on this clonotype: A much larger clone lies a single base off, so this may be a read error. The chain couples TRBV20-1 to TRBJ2-3, with TRBD2 matching 11 bases. Germline assignment: CDR1 DFQATT and CDR2 SNEGSKA (reference sequence). The CDR3 contains 15 residues. J lost 7 bases, V lost 3 bases, and 9 bases had no gene match. CDR3 sequence: CSASRVLAGENTQYF. CDR3 coding DNA: TGCAGTGCTAGTAGGGTACTAGCGGGAGAAAATACGCAGTATTTT.

The chain joins TRBV12-3 or TRBV12-4 to TRBJ1-1; the D is unclear. V was cut by 1 base and J by 4 bases, with 13 bases left in between. This CDR3 is 15 amino acids long. This chain's CDR3 is CASSLDRRTATEAFF. The DNA of the CDR3 is TGTGCCAGCAGTTTAGACAGAAGGACGGCCACTGAAGCTTTCTTT.

The V gene is TRBV2, the J gene TRBJ2-7; tentative D call: TRBD1 (5 bases). The CDR3 loop spans 14 amino acids. Trimming pared 1 base from V and 4 bases from J, leaving 11 bases between. Germline CDR1 and CDR2: SNHLY and FYNNEI. This CDR3 reads CASSEVKGIYEQYF. The CDR3 nucleotides read TGTGCCAGCAGTGAAGTAAAGGGGATTTACGAGCAGTACTTC.

By sample fraction, this clonotype is medium-sized. The chain carries TRBV27 and TRBJ1-1, with TRBD1 matching 9 bases. The V gene end was trimmed by 7 bases and the J gene end by 4 bases; junction bases not matched to a gene: 10. The CDR3 runs to 15 residues. CDR1 is MNHEY, CDR2 SMNVEV, per germline (reference sequence). CDR3 residues: CASKRDREGFTEAFF. DNA for the CDR3: TGTGCCAGCAAAAGGGACAGGGAGGGATTCACTGAAGCTTTCTTT.

This clonotype was seen repeatedly, ten times or more. The chain has TRBV2 and TRBJ2-1; 9 nucleotides align to TRBD2. Per the germline V gene, CDR1 is SNHLY and CDR2 is FYNNEI. Germline trimming cut 4 bases from V and 7 bases from J; bases unmatched to any gene: 8. The CDR3 loop spans 15 amino acids. The CDR3 here is CASSGNSGRVNEQFF. In DNA, the CDR3 is TGTGCCAGCAGTGGGAATAGCGGGAGAGTTAATGAGCAGTTCTTC.